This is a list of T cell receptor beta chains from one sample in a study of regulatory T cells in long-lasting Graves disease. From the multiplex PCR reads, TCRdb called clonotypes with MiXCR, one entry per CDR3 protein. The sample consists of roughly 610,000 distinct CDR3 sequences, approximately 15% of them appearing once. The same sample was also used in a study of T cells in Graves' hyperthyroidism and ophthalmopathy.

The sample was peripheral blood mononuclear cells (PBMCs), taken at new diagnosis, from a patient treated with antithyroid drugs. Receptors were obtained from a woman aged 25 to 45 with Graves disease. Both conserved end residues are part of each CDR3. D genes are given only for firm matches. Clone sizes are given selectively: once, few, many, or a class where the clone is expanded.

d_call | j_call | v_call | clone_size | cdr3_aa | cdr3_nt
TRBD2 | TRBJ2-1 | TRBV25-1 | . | CASSGSGGGYNEQFF | TGTGCCAGCAGTGGTAGTGGGGGGGGCTACAATGAGCAGTTCTTC
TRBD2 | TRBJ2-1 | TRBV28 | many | CASRSPASGRSYEQFF | TGTGCCAGCAGGAGCCCGGCTAGCGGGAGGTCGTATGAGCAGTTCTTC
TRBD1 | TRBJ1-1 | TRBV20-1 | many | CSARAQGAVITEAFF | TGCAGTGCTAGGGCCCAGGGGGCTGTTATCACTGAAGCTTTCTTT
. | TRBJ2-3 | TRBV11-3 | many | CASSAGGGDYFDTQYF | TGTGCCAGCAGCGCAGGGGGGGGAGACTATTTTGATACGCAGTATTTT
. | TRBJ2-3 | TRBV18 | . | CASSPVLGASDTQYF | TGTGCCAGCTCACCGGTACTGGGGGCTTCAGATACGCAGTATTTT
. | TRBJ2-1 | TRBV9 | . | CASSFRPHNEQFF | TGTGCCAGCAGCTTTCGGCCCCACAATGAGCAGTTCTTC
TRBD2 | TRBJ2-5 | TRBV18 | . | CASSKGLAAETQYF | TGTGCCAGCTCAAAAGGACTAGCTGCGGAGACCCAGTACTTC
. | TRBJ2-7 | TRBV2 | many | CASSAGLQEQYF | TGTGCCAGCAGTGCCGGACTGCAAGAGCAGTACTTC
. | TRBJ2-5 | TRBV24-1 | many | CATSDSPWGQLETQYF | TGTGCCACCAGTGATTCCCCCTGGGGGCAGCTGGAGACCCAGTACTTC
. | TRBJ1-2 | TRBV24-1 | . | CATSDSVGRARSF | TGTGCCACCAGTGATTCTGTGGGCAGGGCGAGATCCTTC
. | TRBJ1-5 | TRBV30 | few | CAWSVGQNQPQHF | TGTGCCTGGAGTGTAGGACAGAATCAGCCCCAGCATTTT
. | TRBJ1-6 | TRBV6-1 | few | CASSNLPHPPNSPLHF | TGTGCCAGCAGTAACCTCCCCCATCCGCCAAATTCACCCCTCCACTTT
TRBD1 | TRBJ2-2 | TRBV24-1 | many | CATSDNRGYTGELFF | TGTGCCACCAGTGACAACAGGGGGTATACCGGGGAGCTGTTTTTT
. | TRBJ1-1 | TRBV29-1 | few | CSVDPGDKSEAFF | TGCAGCGTTGACCCAGGGGATAAATCTGAAGCTTTCTTT
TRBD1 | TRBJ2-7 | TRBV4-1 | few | CASSREQGVPFEQYF | TGCGCCAGCAGCCGAGAACAGGGGGTACCTTTCGAGCAGTACTTC
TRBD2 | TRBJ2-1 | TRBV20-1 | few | CSARAPGTSGRAYNEQFF | TGCAGTGCTAGAGCTCCCGGGACTAGCGGGAGGGCCTACAATGAGCAGTTCTTC
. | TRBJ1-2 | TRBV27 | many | CASSSNLQGIRYGYTF | TGTGCCAGCAGTTCAAACCTACAGGGTATACGGTATGGCTACACCTTC
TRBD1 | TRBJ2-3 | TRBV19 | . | CASSMTGGVGDTQYF | TGTGCCAGTAGTATGACAGGGGGCGTGGGAGATACGCAGTATTTT
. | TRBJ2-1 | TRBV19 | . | CASTAGGAGEQSF | TGTGCCAGTACTGCTGGAGGGGCGGGTGAGCAGTCCTTC
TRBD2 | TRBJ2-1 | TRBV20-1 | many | CSADGSSGADSPYNEQFF | TGCAGTGCTGACGGGTCTAGCGGGGCGGACTCGCCCTACAATGAGCAGTTCTTC
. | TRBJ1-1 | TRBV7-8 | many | CASSLAGVWEAFF | TGTGCCAGCAGCTTAGCTGGGGTATGGGAAGCTTTCTTT
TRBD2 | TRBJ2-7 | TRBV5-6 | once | CASSYSPSGSHEQYF | TGTGCCAGCAGTTACTCCCCTAGCGGGAGTCACGAGCAGTACTTC
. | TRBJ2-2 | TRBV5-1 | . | CASSLTRADGELFF | TGCGCCAGCAGCTTGACCAGGGCGGACGGGGAGCTGTTTTTT
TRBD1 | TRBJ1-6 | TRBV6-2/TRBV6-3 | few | CATVRDRGNSPLHF | TGTGCCACCGTACGGGACAGGGGTAATTCACCCCTCCACTTT
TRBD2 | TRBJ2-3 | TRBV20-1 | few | CSARELAGTDTQYF | TGCAGTGCTAGAGAACTAGCGGGCACAGATACGCAGTATTTT
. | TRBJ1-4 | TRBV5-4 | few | CASSLEGIREKLFF | TGTGCCAGCAGCTTGGAAGGCATACGTGAAAAACTGTTTTTT
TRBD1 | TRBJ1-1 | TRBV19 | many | CASSIGPGGTEAFF | TGTGCCAGTAGTATAGGACCAGGGGGCACTGAAGCTTTCTTT
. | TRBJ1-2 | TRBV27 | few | CASSLSMTGPYGYTF | TGTGCCAGCAGTTTATCGATGACGGGCCCCTATGGCTACACCTTC
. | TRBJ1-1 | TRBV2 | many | CASPRGEAVSTEAFF | TGTGCCAGTCCCCGGGGGGAGGCTGTGAGCACTGAAGCTTTCTTT
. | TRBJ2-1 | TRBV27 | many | CASSLSGVGVQGNEQFF | TGTGCCAGCAGCCTATCGGGGGTGGGGGTGCAAGGGAATGAGCAGTTCTTC
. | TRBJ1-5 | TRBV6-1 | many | CASRGYGQPQHF | TGTGCCAGCAGGGGGTATGGACAGCCCCAGCATTTT
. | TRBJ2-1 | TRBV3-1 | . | CASSQRPGRLSSYNEQFF | TGTGCCAGCAGCCAAAGACCGGGGCGGTTGAGCTCCTACAATGAGCAGTTCTTC
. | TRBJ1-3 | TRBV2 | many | CASSVWGGLGNTIYF | TGTGCCAGCAGTGTCTGGGGCGGGCTAGGAAACACCATATATTTT
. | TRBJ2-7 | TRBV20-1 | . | CSASGPGVRNYEQYF | TGCAGTGCTAGTGGGCCTGGCGTTCGAAACTACGAGCAGTACTTC
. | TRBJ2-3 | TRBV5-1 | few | CASRPFMTGATDTQYF | TGCGCCAGCAGACCCTTTATGACAGGTGCCACAGATACGCAGTATTTT
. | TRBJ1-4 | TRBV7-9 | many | CASSLWQPGVVEKLFF | TGTGCCAGCAGCTTATGGCAACCGGGGGTGGTAGAAAAACTGTTTTTT
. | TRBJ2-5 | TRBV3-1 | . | CASSQQMATQETQYF | TGTGCCAGCAGCCAACAAATGGCTACTCAAGAGACCCAGTACTTC
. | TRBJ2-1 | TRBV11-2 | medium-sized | CASSLDRGPWGEQFF | TGTGCCAGCAGCTTAGACAGGGGTCCATGGGGTGAGCAGTTCTTC
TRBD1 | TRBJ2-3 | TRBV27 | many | CASRYQTGGVDTQYF | TGTGCCAGCAGATATCAGACAGGGGGTGTGGATACGCAGTATTTT
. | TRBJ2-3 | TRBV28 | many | CASNQGASTDTQYF | TGTGCCAGCAACCAAGGGGCTAGCACAGATACGCAGTATTTT
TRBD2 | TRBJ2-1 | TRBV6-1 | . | CASSGTTSGRVGEQFF | TGTGCCAGCAGTGGCACCACTAGCGGGAGAGTCGGTGAGCAGTTCTTC
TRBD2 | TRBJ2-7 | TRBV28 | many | CASGTSGTGGYEQYF | TGTGCCAGCGGGACTAGCGGGACCGGGGGCTACGAGCAGTACTTC
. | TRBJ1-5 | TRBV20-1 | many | CSARSGGPDQPQHF | TGCAGTGCTAGATCCGGGGGGCCCGATCAGCCCCAGCATTTT
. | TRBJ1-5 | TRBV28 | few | CASSLSETQNQPQHF | TGTGCCAGCAGTTTATCCGAGACACAGAATCAGCCCCAGCATTTT
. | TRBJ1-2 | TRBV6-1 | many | CATIGALGAEANYGYTF | TGTGCCACCATCGGGGCGTTAGGGGCCGAGGCCAACTATGGCTACACCTTC
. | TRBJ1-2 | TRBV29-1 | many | CSVERGHYGYTF | TGCAGCGTTGAAAGGGGACACTATGGCTACACCTTC
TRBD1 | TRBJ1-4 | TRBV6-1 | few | CASGRGQGSEKLFF | TGTGCCAGCGGGAGAGGACAGGGTAGTGAAAAACTGTTTTTT
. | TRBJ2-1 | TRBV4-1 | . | CASSQGGGAIGQFF | TGCGCCAGCAGCCAAGGGGGTGGGGCAATAGGGCAGTTCTTC